Listed here are 19 T cell receptor beta chains from one sample, sequenced in a study of blood T cell repertoires in COVID-19. Only in-frame clones appear in the TCRdb table, and some are missing; sequencing was by immunoSEQ multiplex PCR. Of more than 150,000 clones listed, roughly nine tenths are singletons. The specimen was PBMCs or T cells enriched from blood (not recorded which). The origin of the receptors is a woman aged 50 to 65 who had recovered from COVID-19.

In this sample, this clone turned up a few times. The same CDR3 also results from other DNA sequences found in this sample. The rearrangement uses TRBV27 and TRBJ2-2; D is unclear. Germline V lookup: CDR1 MNHEY, CDR2 SMNVEV (reference sequence). The CDR3 spans 12 residues. Deletions cut 4 bases from V and 8 bases from J, with 8 bases between. CDR3 region: CASSSYSGELFF. CDR3 bases: TGTGCCAGCAGTTCGTATTCTGGGGAGCTGTTTTTT.

This clone was seen just once. The chain carries TRBV30 and TRBJ1-1; D is uncertain. V shed 8 bases and J shed 4 bases, with 17 bases lying between them. There are 13 residues in the CDR3. CDR1 is GTSNPN, CDR2 SVGIG, per germline (reference sequence). CDR3 sequence (DNA): TGTGCCGGTTCAAAGAACACGGGCACTGAAGCTTTCTTT. It translates to CAGSKNTGTEAFF.

The chain carries TRBV3-1 (or the pseudogene TRBV3-2) and TRBJ2-7; 7 nucleotides agree with TRBD2. The length of the CDR3 is 14 residues. Germline-derived CDR1 and CDR2 are LGHDT and YNNKEL (reference sequence). V was pared by 3 bases and J by 0 bases, with 2 bases of the junction left unmatched. CDR3 residues: CASSHSSGSYEQYF. In nucleotides, the CDR3 is TGTGCCAGCAGCCATTCTAGCGGCTCCTACGAGCAGTACTTC.

This clone came up a few times. The rearrangement uses TRBV5-4 and TRBJ2-1, with 9 bases identical to TRBD2. The CDR3 contains 14 residues. V trimming: 4 bases; J trimming: 4 bases; junction bases outside the gene matches: 3. In germline, CDR1 is SGHNT, CDR2 YYREEE (reference sequence). For the CDR3, the DNA is TGTGCCAGCAGCCGACTAGCGGAGTACAATGAGCAGTTCTTC. Translating it yields CASSRLAEYNEQFF.

The V and J genes are TRBV7-9 and TRBJ2-7; D gene uncertain. The CDR3 consists of 11 residues. Per germline, CDR1 SEHNR and CDR2 FQNEAQ (reference sequence). V shed 5 bases and J shed 4 bases, with 6 bases lying between them. The CDR3 bases are TGTGCCAGCAGCCCGTTGTACGAGCAGTACTTC. Translation: CASSPLYEQYF.

The CDR3 region has the DNA TGTGCCAGCAGCTTGGACCCACAGGTCACCGGGGAGCTGTTTTTT. This sequence encodes CASSLDPQVTGELFF. V and J are TRBV5-4 and TRBJ2-2; possibly TRBD1 for D (5 bases). Germline V CDR1 and CDR2: SGHNT, YYREEE (reference sequence). This CDR3 contains 15 residues. The V gene lost 0 bases and the J gene lost 4 bases, with 10 bases spanning the gap.

V and J are TRBV18 and TRBJ2-5; 7 bases are shared with TRBD2. The germline V gene encodes CDR1 KGHSH and CDR2 LQKENI. The CDR3 covers 16 residues. Losses at the gene ends were 5 bases for V and 3 bases for J; bases not matched to a gene: 12. CDR3 loop: CASSAFHTSVEETQYF. The CDR3 bases are TGTGCCAGCTCAGCTTTTCATACTAGCGTCGAAGAGACCCAGTACTTC.

This chain connects TRBV7-2 to TRBJ2-5; possibly TRBD1 for D (6 bases). The germline V gene has CDR1 SGHTA and CDR2 FQGNSA. Deletions cut 5 bases from V and 2 bases from J, with 18 bases between. The CDR3 spans 16 residues. The CDR3 loop reads CASSLRGWTEQETQYF. CDR3 bases: TGTGCCAGCAGCCTAAGGGGTTGGACAGAACAAGAGACCCAGTACTTC.

The chain uses TRBV6-4 and TRBJ2-2; D call uncertain. Germline CDR1 is MRHNA and CDR2 is SNTAGT. The germline V and J ends were trimmed by 3 bases and 1 base, with 3 bases remaining between them. The CDR3 spans 13 residues. CDR3 DNA sequence: TGTGCCAGCAGTGATCGGAACACCGGGGAGCTGTTTTTT. It codes for CASSDRNTGELFF.

V and J are TRBV3-1 (or the pseudogene TRBV3-2) and TRBJ2-7, with TRBD1 identical over 11 bases. The CDR3 is made up of 15 amino acids. Germline V gene data show CDR1 as LGHDT and CDR2 as YNNKEL (reference sequence). Losses at the gene ends were 4 bases for V and 9 bases for J; bases not matched to a gene: 11. The CDR3 protein is CASSLSGTGGVGQYF. For the CDR3, the DNA is TGTGCCAGCAGCCTAAGCGGGACAGGGGGTGTAGGGCAGTACTTC.

The gene calls are TRBV12-5 and TRBJ2-3; the match to TRBD2 covers 8 bases. The CDR3 runs 16 residues. Trimming cost V 3 bases and J 0 bases; bases outside gene matches: 5. The germline gives CDR1 LGHNT, CDR2 FRNRAP. CDR3 residues: CASGFRSSGSTDTQYF. CDR3 nucleotides: TGTGCTAGTGGTTTTCGGTCTAGCGGGAGCACAGATACGCAGTATTTT.

The chain links TRBV12-3 or TRBV12-4 to TRBJ1-1; D remains unclear. The CDR3 extends over 13 amino acids. Trimming stripped 10 bases from V and 2 bases from J, with 14 bases between. The CDR3 loop reads CAIRTGSNTEAFF. In nucleotides, the CDR3 is TGTGCCATCCGGACCGGGAGTAACACTGAAGCTTTCTTT.

The rearrangement uses TRBV6-1 and TRBJ1-4; weak D call: TRBD1 (5 bases). CDR1 and CDR2 (germline): MNHNS, SASEGT. CDR3 length: 14 amino acids. Between the trimmed V and J ends, which lost 3 bases and 3 bases, there was a span of 8 bases. The CDR3 region is CASSDGGANEKLFF. CDR3 bases: TGTGCCAGCAGTGACGGGGGGGCTAATGAAAAACTGTTTTTT.

The chain combines TRBV2 with TRBJ1-3; 7 bases match TRBD1. Trimming took 6 bases from V and 1 from J; bases not matched to a gene: 6. This CDR3 is 15 amino acids long. CDR1 SNHLY and CDR2 FYNNEI come from the germline V gene. In nucleotides, the CDR3 is TGTGCCAGCAGGGGGACAGTCCTATCTGGAAACACCATATATTTT. Translation gives CASRGTVLSGNTIYF. The whole variable domain, filled in from reference TRBV2 and TRBJ1-3, reads EPEVTQTPSHQVTQMGQEVILRCVPISNHLYFYWYRQILGQKVEFLVSFYNNEISEKSEIFDDQFSVERPDGSNFTLKIRSTKLEDSAMYFCASRGTVLSGNTIYFGEGSWLTVV.

The chain is built from TRBV5-4 and TRBJ2-1, with TRBD2 matching 12 bases. The CDR3 has 15 residues. In germline, CDR1 is SGHNT, CDR2 YYREEE (reference sequence). V gave up 1 base and J gave up 8 bases; unmatched junction bases: 4. Here the CDR3 reads CASSLRLAGGDEQFF. Written as DNA, the CDR3 is TGTGCCAGCAGCTTGCGTCTAGCGGGAGGGGATGAGCAGTTCTTC.

The chain uses TRBV11-2 and TRBJ1-2, with a tentative D call TRBD1 (5 bases). Germline V gives CDR1 SGHAT, CDR2 FQNNGV. Trimming removed 5 bases from V and 3 bases from J, with 19 bases in between. The CDR3 has 16 amino acids. The DNA of the CDR3 is TGTGCCAGCAGCCCGGATGGATGGGGGGACGACTATGGCTACACCTTC. Its translation: CASSPDGWGDDYGYTF.

This chain uses TRBV4-2 with TRBJ1-2, with a weak D call TRBD1 (5 bases). The germline V gene has CDR1 LGHNA and CDR2 YNFKEQ. With 5 bases removed from V and 7 bases from J, the gap between germline ends came to 23 bases. CDR3 length equals 16 residues. The chain's CDR3 is CASSSGGGLGVFGYTF. DNA of the CDR3: TGTGCCAGCAGCTCCGGGGGGGGACTGGGGGTTTTTGGCTACACCTTC.

This rearrangement joins TRBV27 to TRBJ2-2; possibly TRBD1 for D (8 bases). This CDR3 is built from 17 residues. The germline CDR1 and CDR2 sequences are MNHEY and SMNVEV (reference sequence). The V end was cut by 4 bases, the J end by 3 bases, with 18 bases between. The CDR3 spells CASSYGRQGRDTGELFF. As DNA, the CDR3 is TGTGCCAGCAGTTATGGGAGACAGGGGAGGGACACCGGGGAGCTGTTTTTT.

The rearrangement links TRBV18 to TRBJ1-2; no clear D. Per germline, CDR1 KGHSH and CDR2 LQKENI. The CDR3 runs 13 residues. V gave up 3 bases and J gave up 8 bases, with 13 bases separating them. The CDR3 is CASSPRTLEGYTF. CDR3 coding DNA: TGTGCCAGCTCACCCCGTACTCTCGAGGGCTACACCTTC.